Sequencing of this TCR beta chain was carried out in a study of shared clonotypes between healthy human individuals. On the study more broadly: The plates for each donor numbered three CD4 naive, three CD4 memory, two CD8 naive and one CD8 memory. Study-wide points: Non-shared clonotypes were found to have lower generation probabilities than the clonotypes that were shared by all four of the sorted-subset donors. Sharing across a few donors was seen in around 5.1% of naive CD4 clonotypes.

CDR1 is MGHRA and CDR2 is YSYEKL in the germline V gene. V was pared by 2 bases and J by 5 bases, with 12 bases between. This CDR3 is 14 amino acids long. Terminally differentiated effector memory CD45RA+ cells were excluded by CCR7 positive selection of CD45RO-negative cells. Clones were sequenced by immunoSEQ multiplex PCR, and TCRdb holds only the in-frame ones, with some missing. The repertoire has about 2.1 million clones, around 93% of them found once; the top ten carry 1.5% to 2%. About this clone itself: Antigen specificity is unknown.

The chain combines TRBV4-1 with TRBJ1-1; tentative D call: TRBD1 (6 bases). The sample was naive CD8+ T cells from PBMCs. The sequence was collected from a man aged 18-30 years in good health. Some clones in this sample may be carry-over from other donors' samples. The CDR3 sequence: CASSQRTAKTEAFF. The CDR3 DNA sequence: TGCGCCAGCAGCCAAAGGACAGCAAAGACTGAAGCTTTCTTT.